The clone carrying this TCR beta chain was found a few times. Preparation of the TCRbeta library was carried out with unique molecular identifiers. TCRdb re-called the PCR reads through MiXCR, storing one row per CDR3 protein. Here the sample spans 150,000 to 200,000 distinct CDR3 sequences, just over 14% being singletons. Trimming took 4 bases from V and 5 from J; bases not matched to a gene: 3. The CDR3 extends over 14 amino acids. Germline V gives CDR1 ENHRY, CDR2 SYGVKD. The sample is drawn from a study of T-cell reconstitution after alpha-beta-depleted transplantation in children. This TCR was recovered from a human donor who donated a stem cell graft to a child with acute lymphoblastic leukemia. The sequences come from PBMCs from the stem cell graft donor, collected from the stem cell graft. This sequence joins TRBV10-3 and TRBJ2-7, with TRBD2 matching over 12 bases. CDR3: CAISGLAGANEQYF. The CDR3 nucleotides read TGTGCCATCAGTGGACTAGCGGGAGCTAACGAGCAGTACTTC.